Below, 11 T cell receptor beta chains from the same sample are listed, as sequenced in a study of blood T cell repertoires in COVID-19. The table came from immunoSEQ multiplex PCR; TCRdb's copy has only in-frame clones and leaves some out. The sample lists about 380,000 clones, around 87% occurring once. What was sequenced was PBMCs or T cells enriched from blood (not recorded which). All receptors derive from a man aged 30 to 45 who had recovered from COVID-19.

This rearrangement joins TRBV12-3 or TRBV12-4 to TRBJ1-5, with D possibly TRBD1 on 6 matching bases. The CDR3 covers 12 residues. Trimming cost V 6 bases and J 9 bases, with 12 bases left between them. This CDR3 is CASSTTRGPQHF. The CDR3, as DNA: TGTGCCAGCAGCACCACCAGGGGGCCCCAGCATTTT.

V and J are TRBV19 and TRBJ1-5; TRBD1 matches at 7 bases. The CDR3 is 16 amino acids. Germline V gene sequence: CDR1 LNHDA, CDR2 SQIVND (reference sequence). V was clipped by 1 base and J by 5 bases; unmatched bases: 8. The CDR3 DNA reads as TGTGCCAGTAGTATAGCCCAAGGGACAGTACATCAGCCCCAGCATTTT. It is translated as CASSIAQGTVHQPQHF.

The sample holds a few counts of this clone. The chain joins TRBV25-1 to TRBJ1-3; D not certain. The CDR3 sequence is 12 residues long. Germline CDR1 and CDR2: MGHDK and SYGVNS. V lost 3 bases and J 5 bases, leaving 5 bases between the germline ends. Written as DNA, the CDR3 is TGTGCCAGCAGTGATTCTCGAAACACCATATATTTT. Its protein is CASSDSRNTIYF. Full variable domain (missing parts from reference TRBV25-1 and TRBJ1-3): EADIYQTPRYLVIGTGKKITLECSQTMGHDKMYWYQQDPGMELHLIHYSYGVNSTEKGDLSSESTVSRIRTEHFPLTLESARPSHTSQYLCASSDSRNTIYFGEGSWLTVV.

This chain uses TRBV30 with TRBJ1-2; D uncertain. CDR3 length: 13 residues. CDR1 is GTSNPN and CDR2 is SVGIG in the germline V gene (reference sequence). The V and J ends lost 0 bases and 4 bases respectively, with 9 bases between them. CDR3 nucleotides: TGTGCCTGGAGTGTAGGGAGCGTCTATGGCTACACCTTC. Translating gives CAWSVGSVYGYTF.

The V call is TRBV24-1, the J call TRBJ1-5; 9 positions match TRBD1. CDR3 length equals 19 residues. Trimming took 7 bases from V and 0 from J; bases not matched to a gene: 15. Germline CDR1 is KGHDR and CDR2 is SFDVKD. CDR3 amino acids: CATREREGTGIISNQPQHF. In nucleotides, the CDR3 is TGTGCCACCAGGGAGAGGGAAGGGACAGGGATTATTAGCAATCAGCCCCAGCATTTT.

The CDR3 coding sequence is TGTGCCAGCAGTGAACCGTGGGGGAGGTCCCTGGAGACCCAGTACTTC. Translation gives CASSEPWGRSLETQYF. This chain links TRBV25-1 with TRBJ2-5; D is perhaps TRBD2 (6 bases). Germline V gives CDR1 MGHDK, CDR2 SYGVNS. The CDR3 has 16 amino acids. V was cut by 2 bases and J by 5 bases, with 18 bases left in between.

This clone appeared once. The chain uses TRBV7-6 and TRBJ2-5, with 8 bases lining up with TRBD2. Germline V gene lookup returns CDR1 SGHVS and CDR2 FNYEAQ. V gave up 5 bases and J gave up 3 bases; unmatched junction bases: 5. The CDR3 sequence is 14 residues long. DNA for the CDR3: TGTGCCAGCAGCCCACCGGGACTAGAAGAGACCCAGTACTTC. Protein sequence: CASSPPGLEETQYF.

The V call is TRBV15, the J call TRBJ1-2; 11 bases match TRBD1. The V segment lost 0 bases and the J segment 7 bases; nucleotides outside the gene matches: 4. The CDR3 extends over 15 amino acids. From germline, CDR1 is LNHNV and CDR2 YYDKDF (reference sequence). Here the CDR3 reads CATSRDLGTGGGYTF. Here the CDR3 DNA reads TGTGCCACCAGCAGAGATCTAGGGACAGGGGGTGGCTACACCTTC. Full variable domain (remainder filled in from reference TRBV15 and TRBJ1-2): DAMVIQNPRYQVTQFGKPVTLSCSQTLNHNVMYWYQQKSSQAPKLLFHYYDKDFNNEADTPDNFQSRRPNTSFCFLDIRSPGLGDTAMYLCATSRDLGTGGGYTFGSGTRLTVV.

The V call is TRBV3-1 (or the pseudogene TRBV3-2), the J call TRBJ2-1; D may be TRBD2 (5 bases). Trimming took 0 bases from V and 8 from J, leaving 11 bases between them. The CDR3 is 14 residues long. Germline CDR1 reads LGHDT; CDR2 reads YNNKEL (reference sequence). CDR3 DNA: TGTGCCAGCAGCCAAGAACTCCTAGCTCATGAGCAGTTCTTC. Translating gives CASSQELLAHEQFF.

The genes are TRBV13 and TRBJ2-1; D call uncertain. There are 15 residues in the CDR3. V was clipped by 3 bases and J by 2 bases, with 11 bases between them. The germline V gene has CDR1 PRHDT and CDR2 FYEKMQ (reference sequence). CDR3 region: CASSFDFTPYNEQFF. In DNA form, the CDR3 reads TGTGCCAGCAGCTTTGACTTTACCCCCTACAATGAGCAGTTCTTC.

The count of this clone is one. The chain links TRBV29-1 to TRBJ1-1, with 9 bases lining up with TRBD1. Germline loops: CDR1 SQVTM, CDR2 ANQGSEA. The CDR3 totals 14 residues. After removal of 7 bases from V and 4 bases from J, the junction contained 10 bases not matched to a gene. CDR3 loop: CSGRGDREGTEAFF. The DNA for the CDR3 is TGCAGCGGTAGGGGGGACAGGGAGGGCACTGAAGCTTTCTTT.